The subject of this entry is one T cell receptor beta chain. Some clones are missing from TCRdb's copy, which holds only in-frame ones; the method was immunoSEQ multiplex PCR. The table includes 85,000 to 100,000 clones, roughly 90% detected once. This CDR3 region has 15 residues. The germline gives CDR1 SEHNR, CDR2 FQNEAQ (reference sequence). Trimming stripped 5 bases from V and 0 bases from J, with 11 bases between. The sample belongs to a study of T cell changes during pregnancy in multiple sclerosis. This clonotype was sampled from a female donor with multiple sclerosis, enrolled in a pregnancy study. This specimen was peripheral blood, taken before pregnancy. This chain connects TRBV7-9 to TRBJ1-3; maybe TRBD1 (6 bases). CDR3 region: CASSPRGLSGNTIYF. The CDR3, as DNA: TGTGCCAGCAGCCCCAGGGGTCTCTCTGGAAACACCATATATTTT. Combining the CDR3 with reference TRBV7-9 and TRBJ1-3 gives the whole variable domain DTGVSQNPRHKITKRGQNVTFRCDPISEHNRLYWYRQTLGQGPEFLTYFQNEAQLEKSRLLSDRFSAERPKGSFSTLEIQRTEQGDSAMYLCASSPRGLSGNTIYFGEGSWLTVV.